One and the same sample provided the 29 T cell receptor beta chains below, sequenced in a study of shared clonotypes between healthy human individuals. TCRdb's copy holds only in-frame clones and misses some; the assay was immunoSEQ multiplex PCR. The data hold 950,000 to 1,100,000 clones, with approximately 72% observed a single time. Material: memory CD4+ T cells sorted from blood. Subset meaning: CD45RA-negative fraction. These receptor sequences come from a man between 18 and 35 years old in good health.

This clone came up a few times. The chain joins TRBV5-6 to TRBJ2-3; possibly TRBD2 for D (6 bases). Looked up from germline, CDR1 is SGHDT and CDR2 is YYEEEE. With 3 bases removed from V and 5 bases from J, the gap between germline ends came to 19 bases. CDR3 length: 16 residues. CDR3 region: CASSSTGTPSLDTQYF. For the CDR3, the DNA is TGTGCCAGCAGCTCCACCGGGACTCCGAGCTTAGATACGCAGTATTTT. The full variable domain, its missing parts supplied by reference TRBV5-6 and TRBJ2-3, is DAGVTQSPTHLIKTRGQQVTLRCSPKSGHDTVSWYQQALGQGPQFIFQYYEEEERQRGNFPDRFSGHQFPNYSSELNVNALLLGDSALYLCASSSTGTPSLDTQYFGPGTRLTVL.

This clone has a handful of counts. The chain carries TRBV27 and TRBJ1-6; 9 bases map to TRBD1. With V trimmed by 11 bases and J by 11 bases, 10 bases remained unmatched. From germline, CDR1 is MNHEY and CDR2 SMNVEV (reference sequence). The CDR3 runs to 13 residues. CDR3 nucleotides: TGTGCCGCGCGGGACAGGGAATTTGCACCCCTCCACTTT. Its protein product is CAARDREFAPLHF.

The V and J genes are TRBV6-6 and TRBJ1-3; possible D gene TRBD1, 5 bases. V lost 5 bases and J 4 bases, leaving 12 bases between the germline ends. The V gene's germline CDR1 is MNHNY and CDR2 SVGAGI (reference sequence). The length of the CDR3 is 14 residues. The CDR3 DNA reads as TGTGCCAGCAGTCCGAAGGGGCGAGGAAACACCATATATTTT. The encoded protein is CASSPKGRGNTIYF.

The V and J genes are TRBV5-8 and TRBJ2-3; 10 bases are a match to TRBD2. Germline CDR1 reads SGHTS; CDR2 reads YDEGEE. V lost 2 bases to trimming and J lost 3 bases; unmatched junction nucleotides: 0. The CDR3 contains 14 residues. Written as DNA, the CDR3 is TGTGCCAGCAGCTTACTAGCGGGGACAGATACGCAGTATTTT. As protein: CASSLLAGTDTQYF.

CDR3 sequence: CASSDGGGTDTQYF. The CDR3 region has the DNA TGCGCCAGCAGTGACGGTGGTGGCACAGATACGCAGTATTTT. This chain connects TRBV10-1 to TRBJ2-3; D not certain. Germline V CDR1 and CDR2: WNHNN, SYGVQD (reference sequence). The V gene lost 3 bases and the J gene lost 1 base, with 8 bases spanning the gap. The CDR3 has 14 residues.

The CDR3 DNA is TGTGCCAGCAGTTTACCAGGGAATGGGGCCAACGTCCTGACTTTC. This translates into CASSLPGNGANVLTF. The rearrangement links TRBV28 to TRBJ2-6, with TRBD1 as a possible D gene (5 bases). V lost 2 bases and J lost 3, with 8 bases in between. The germline CDR1 and CDR2 sequences are MDHEN and SYDVKM. This CDR3 has 15 residues.

The CDR3 DNA sequence: TGCGCCAGCAGCCAAGATAAGGGACCTAACAATGAGCAGTTCTTC. Protein: CASSQDKGPNNEQFF. The J gene is TRBJ2-1, the V gene TRBV4-3, with D possibly being TRBD1 or TRBD2 (5 bases each). The length of the CDR3 is 15 residues. Per the germline V gene, CDR1 is LGHNA and CDR2 is YSLEER. Trimming removed 0 bases at V and 5 bases at J, with 11 bases between.

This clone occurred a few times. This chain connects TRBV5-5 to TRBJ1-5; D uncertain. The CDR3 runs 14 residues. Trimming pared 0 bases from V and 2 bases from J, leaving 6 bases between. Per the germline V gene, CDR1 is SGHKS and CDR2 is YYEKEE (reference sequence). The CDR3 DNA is TGTGCCAGCAGCTTGGGCCCGGGCAATCAGCCCCAGCATTTT. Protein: CASSLGPGNQPQHF.

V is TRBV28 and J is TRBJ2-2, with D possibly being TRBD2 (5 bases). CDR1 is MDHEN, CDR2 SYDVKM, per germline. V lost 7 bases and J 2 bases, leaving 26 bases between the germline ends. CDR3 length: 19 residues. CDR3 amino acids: CASMAAADWKGLNTGELFF. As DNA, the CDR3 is TGTGCCAGCATGGCCGCAGCGGATTGGAAGGGCCTCAACACCGGGGAGCTGTTTTTT.

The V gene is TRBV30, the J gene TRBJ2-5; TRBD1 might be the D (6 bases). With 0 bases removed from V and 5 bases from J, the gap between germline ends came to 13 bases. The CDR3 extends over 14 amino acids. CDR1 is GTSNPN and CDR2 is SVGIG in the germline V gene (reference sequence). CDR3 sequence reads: CAWSVKGGWETQYF. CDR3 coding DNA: TGTGCCTGGAGTGTCAAAGGGGGATGGGAGACCCAGTACTTC.

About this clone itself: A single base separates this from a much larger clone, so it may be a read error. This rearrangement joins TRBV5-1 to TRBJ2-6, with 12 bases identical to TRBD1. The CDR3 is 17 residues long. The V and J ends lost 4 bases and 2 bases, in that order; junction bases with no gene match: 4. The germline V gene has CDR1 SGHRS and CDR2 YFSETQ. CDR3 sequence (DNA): TGCGCCAGCAGCACCGGGACAGGGGGCGCTGGGGCCAACGTCCTGACTTTC. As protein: CASSTGTGGAGANVLTF. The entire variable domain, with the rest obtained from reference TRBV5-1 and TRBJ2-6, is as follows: KAGVTQTPRYLIKTRGQQVTLSCSPISGHRSVSWYQQTPGQGLQFLFEYFSETQRNKGNFPGRFSGRQFSNSRSEMNVSTLELGDSALYLCASSTGTGGAGANVLTFGAGSRLTVL.

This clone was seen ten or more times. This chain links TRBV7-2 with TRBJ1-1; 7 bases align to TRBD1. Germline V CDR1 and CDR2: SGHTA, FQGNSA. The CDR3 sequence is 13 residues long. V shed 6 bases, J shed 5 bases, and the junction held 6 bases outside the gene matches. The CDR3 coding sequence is TGTGCCAGCAGGGACAGGCTGGGGACTGAAGCTTTCTTT. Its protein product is CASRDRLGTEAFF.

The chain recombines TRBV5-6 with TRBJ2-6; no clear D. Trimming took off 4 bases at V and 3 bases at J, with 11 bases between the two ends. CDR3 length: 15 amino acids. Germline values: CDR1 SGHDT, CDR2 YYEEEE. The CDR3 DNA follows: TGTGCCAGCAGCCGCGGTGGGGTTGGGGCCAACGTCCTGACTTTC. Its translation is CASSRGGVGANVLTF.

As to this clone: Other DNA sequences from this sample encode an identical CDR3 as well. CDR3 bases: TGTGCCAGCAGCTTGGCAGGGAACACCGGGGAGCTGTTTTTT. Translating it yields CASSLAGNTGELFF. J is TRBJ2-2 and V is TRBV5-4, with unresolved D. The V end lost 0 bases, the J end lost 1 base, and 4 bases lay between the germline ends. The germline V gene has CDR1 SGHNT and CDR2 YYREEE (reference sequence). This CDR3 spans 14 amino acids.

Here the CDR3 DNA reads TGTGCCAGCAGTGGGCGGGGGGGCACAGATACGCAGTATTTT. Translated: CASSGRGGTDTQYF. The rearrangement uses TRBV28 and TRBJ2-3; 8 nucleotides line up with TRBD2. With V trimmed by 5 bases and J by 1 base, 2 bases remained unmatched. Germline V gene lookup returns CDR1 MDHEN and CDR2 SYDVKM. The length of the CDR3 is 14 residues.

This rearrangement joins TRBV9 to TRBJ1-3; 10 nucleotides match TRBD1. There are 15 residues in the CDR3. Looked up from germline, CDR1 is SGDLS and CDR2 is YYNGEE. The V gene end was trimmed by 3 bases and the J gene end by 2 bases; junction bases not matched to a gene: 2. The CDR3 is CASSATGGTGNTIYF. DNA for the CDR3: TGTGCCAGCAGCGCGACAGGGGGCACTGGAAACACCATATATTTT.

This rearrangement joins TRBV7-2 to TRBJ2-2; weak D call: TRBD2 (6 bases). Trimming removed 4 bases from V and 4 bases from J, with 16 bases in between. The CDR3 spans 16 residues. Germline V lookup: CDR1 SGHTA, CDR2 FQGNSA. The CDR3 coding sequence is TGTGCCAGCAGCTCCCCTTCTAGCGCCACCACCGGGGAGCTGTTTTTT. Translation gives CASSSPSSATTGELFF.

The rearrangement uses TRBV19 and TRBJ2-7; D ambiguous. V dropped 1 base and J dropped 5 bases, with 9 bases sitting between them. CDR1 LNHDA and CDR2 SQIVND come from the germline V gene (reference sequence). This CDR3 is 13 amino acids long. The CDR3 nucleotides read TGTGCCAGTAGTATAGGTATCCTCCACGAGCAGTACTTC. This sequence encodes CASSIGILHEQYF.

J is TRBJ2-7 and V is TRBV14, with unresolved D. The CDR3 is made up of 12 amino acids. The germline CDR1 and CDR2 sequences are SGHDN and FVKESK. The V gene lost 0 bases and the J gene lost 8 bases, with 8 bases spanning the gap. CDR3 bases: TGTGCCAGCAGCCAAGATCGACTCAAGCAGTACTTC. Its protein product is CASSQDRLKQYF.

The CDR3 loop is CASSYSTGEWYF. Written as DNA, the CDR3 is TGTGCCAGCAGTTACTCGACGGGGGAATGGTACTTC. The chain recombines TRBV6-5 with TRBJ2-7; D is perhaps TRBD2 (6 bases). The CDR3 extends over 12 amino acids. CDR1 and CDR2 (germline): MNHEY, SVGAGI. Trimming shortened V by 0 bases and J by 12 bases, and 12 bases separated the two germline ends.

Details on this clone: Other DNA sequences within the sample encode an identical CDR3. The DNA for the CDR3 is TGCGCCAGCAGCCAGGACAGGGCTTCTGGAAACACCATATATTTT. Its protein product is CASSQDRASGNTIYF. This chain links TRBV4-1 with TRBJ1-3; the match to TRBD1 covers 8 bases. This CDR3 comprises 15 residues. Germline CDR1 and CDR2: MGHRA and YSYEKL. V lost 3 bases and J lost 1; bases outside the gene matches: 2.

For the CDR3, the DNA is TGTGCCAGCAGCTCGCGGGAGTGGGATACGCAGTATTTT. This codes for CASSSREWDTQYF. The rearrangement uses TRBV7-2 and TRBJ2-3; 7 nucleotides align to TRBD2. Germline CDR1 SGHTA, CDR2 FQGNSA. J gave up 6 bases and V 4 bases, and 4 bases lay outside the gene matches. This CDR3 spans 13 amino acids.

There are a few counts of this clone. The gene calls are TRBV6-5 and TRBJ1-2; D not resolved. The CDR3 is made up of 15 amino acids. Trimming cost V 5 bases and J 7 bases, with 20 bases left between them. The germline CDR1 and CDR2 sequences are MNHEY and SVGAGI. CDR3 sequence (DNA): TGTGCCAGCAGTCTTTCGTCCGGTTTAAGTGGTGGCTACACCTTC. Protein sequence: CASSLSSGLSGGYTF.

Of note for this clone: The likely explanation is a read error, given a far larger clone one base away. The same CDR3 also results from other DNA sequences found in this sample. The CDR3 protein is CASSLGQSNQPQHF. The CDR3 region has the DNA TGTGCCAGCAGCCTGGGACAGAGCAATCAGCCCCAGCATTTT. This chain uses TRBV28 with TRBJ1-5; 7 nucleotides agree with TRBD1. J lost 1 base, V lost 6 bases, and 3 bases had no gene match. This CDR3 spans 14 amino acids. Per the germline V gene, CDR1 is MDHEN and CDR2 is SYDVKM.

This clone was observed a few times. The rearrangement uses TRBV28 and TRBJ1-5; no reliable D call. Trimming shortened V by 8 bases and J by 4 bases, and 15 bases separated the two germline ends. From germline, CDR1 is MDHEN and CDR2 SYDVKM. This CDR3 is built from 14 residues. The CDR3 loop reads CASRSGGKNQPQHF. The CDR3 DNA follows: TGTGCCAGCCGCTCAGGAGGCAAGAATCAGCCCCAGCATTTT.

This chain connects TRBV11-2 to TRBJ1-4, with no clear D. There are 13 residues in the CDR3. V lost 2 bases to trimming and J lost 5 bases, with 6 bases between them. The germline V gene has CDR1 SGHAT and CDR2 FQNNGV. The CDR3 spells CASSLFRNEKLFF. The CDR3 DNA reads TGTGCCAGCAGCTTATTCAGGAATGAAAAACTGTTTTTT.

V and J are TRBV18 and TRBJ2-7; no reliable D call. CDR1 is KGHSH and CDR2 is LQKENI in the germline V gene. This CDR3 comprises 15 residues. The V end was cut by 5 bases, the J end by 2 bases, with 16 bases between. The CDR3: CASSNNPDPAYEQYF. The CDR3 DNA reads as TGTGCCAGCTCAAACAACCCAGATCCTGCCTACGAGCAGTACTTC. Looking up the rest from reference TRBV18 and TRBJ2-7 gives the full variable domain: NAGVMQNPRHLVRRRGQEARLRCSPMKGHSHVYWYRQLPEEGLKFMVYLQKENIIDESGMPKERFSAEFPKEGPSILRIQQVVRGDSAAYFCASSNNPDPAYEQYFGPGTRLTVT.

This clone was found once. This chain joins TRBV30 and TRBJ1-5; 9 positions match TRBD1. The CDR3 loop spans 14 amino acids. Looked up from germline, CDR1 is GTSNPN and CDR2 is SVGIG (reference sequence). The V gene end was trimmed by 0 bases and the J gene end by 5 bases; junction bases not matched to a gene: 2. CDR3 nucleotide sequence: TGTGCCTGGAGTGTAAGACAGGGGGATCAGCCCCAGCATTTT. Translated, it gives CAWSVRQGDQPQHF.

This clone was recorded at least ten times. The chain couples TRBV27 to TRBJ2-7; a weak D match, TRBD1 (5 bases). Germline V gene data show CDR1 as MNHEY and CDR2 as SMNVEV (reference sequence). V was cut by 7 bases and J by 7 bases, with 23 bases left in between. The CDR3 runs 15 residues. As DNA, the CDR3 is TGTGCCAGCATTCCCACCGCAGGGTACCTGGATGAGCAGTACTTC. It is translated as CASIPTAGYLDEQYF.